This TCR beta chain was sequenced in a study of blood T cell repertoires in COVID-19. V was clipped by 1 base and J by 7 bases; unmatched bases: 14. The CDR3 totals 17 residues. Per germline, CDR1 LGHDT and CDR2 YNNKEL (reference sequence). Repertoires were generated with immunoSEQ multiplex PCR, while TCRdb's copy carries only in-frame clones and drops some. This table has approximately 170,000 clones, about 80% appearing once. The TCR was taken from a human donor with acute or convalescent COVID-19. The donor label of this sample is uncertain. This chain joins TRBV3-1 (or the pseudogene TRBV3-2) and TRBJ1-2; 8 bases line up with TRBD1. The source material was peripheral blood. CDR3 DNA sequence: TGTGCCAGCAGCCAAGTCGCCGCGGGACAGGTTTCTCGTGGCTACACCTTC. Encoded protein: CASSQVAAGQVSRGYTF.